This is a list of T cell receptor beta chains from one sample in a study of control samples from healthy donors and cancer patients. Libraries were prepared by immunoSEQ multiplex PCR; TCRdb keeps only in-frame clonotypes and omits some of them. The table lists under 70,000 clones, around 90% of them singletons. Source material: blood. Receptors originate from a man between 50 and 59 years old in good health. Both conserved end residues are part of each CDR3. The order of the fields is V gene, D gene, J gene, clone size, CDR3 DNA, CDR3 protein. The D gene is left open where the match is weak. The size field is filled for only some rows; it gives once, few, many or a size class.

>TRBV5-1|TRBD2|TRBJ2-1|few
TGCGCCAGCAGCTTGGCCGCTAGCGGGGGAGGGAATGAGCAGTTCTTC
CASSLAASGGGNEQFF
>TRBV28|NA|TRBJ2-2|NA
TGTGCCAGCAGTTTAGCAGTGGCACCTAACACCGGGGAGCTGTTTTTT
CASSLAVAPNTGELFF
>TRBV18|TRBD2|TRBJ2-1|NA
TGTGCCAGCTCACCACTAGCGGGGACGTACAATGAGCAGTTCTTC
CASSPLAGTYNEQFF
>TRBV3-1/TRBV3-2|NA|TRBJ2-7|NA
TGTGCCAGCAGCCCCACGGGGAGGGAGCAGTACTTC
CASSPTGREQYF
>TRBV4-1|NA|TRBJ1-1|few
TGCGCCAGCAGCCTAGGCCGAAGCACTGAAGCTTTCTTT
CASSLGRSTEAFF
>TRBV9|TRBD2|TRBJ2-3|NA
TGTGCCAGCAGCGTAGGATTAGCGGGAGTATCGGATACGCAGTATTTT
CASSVGLAGVSDTQYF
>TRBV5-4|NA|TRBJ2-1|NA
TGTGCCAGCAGCTTGGTTGACAGGCTGGGTCCCTACAATGAGCAGTTCTTC
CASSLVDRLGPYNEQFF
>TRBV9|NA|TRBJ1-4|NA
TGTGCCAGCAGCCTCGACGGTGCAACTAATGAAAAACTGTTTTTT
CASSLDGATNEKLFF
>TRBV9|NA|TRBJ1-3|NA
TGTGCCAGCAGCGTATGGGGCTCCTCTGGAAACACCATATATTTT
CASSVWGSSGNTIYF
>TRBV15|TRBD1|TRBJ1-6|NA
TGTGCCACCAGCAGAGAGGGACAGGGAAATTCACCCCTCCACTTT
CATSREGQGNSPLHF
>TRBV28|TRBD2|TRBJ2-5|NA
TGTGCCAGCAGTTTATTGACTAGCGGGGTGTCAGGGGAGACCCAGTACTTC
CASSLLTSGVSGETQYF
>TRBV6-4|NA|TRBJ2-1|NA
TGTGCCAGCAGTGACTGGCCCAAGGGGAATGAGCAGTTCTTC
CASSDWPKGNEQFF
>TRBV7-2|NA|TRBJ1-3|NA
TGTGCCACGGGGGGTTATGGAAACACCATATATTTT
CATGGYGNTIYF
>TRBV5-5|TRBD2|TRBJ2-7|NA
TGTGCCAGCAGCCCGCGACTAGCCCCTACCTACTACGAGCAGTACTTC
CASSPRLAPTYYEQYF
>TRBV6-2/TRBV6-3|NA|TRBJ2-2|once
TGTGCCAGCAGTTTCGGCGTCGGGGAGCTGTTTTTT
CASSFGVGELFF
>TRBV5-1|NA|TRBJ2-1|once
TGCGCCAGCAGCTTGGAGGGAGGTATCGGGAACAATGAGCAGTTCTTC
CASSLEGGIGNNEQFF
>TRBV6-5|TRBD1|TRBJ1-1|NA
TGTGCCAGCAGTAGCCAGGGGGCAGGGACTGAAGCTTTCTTT
CASSSQGAGTEAFF
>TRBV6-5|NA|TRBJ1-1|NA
TGTGCCAGCAAAAGGGGGATGAACACTGAAGCTTTCTTT
CASKRGMNTEAFF
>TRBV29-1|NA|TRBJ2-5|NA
TGCAGCGTTGCCATACGACTGGGGGCGGGGACTCAAGAGACCCAGTACTTC
CSVAIRLGAGTQETQYF
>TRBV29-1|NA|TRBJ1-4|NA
TGCAGCGTTATTCTAGGGATTGGCCCAGAAAAACTGTTTTTT
CSVILGIGPEKLFF
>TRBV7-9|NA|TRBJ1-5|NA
TGTGCCAGCAGCCAGGGCGACATCTATCAGCCCCAGCATTTT
CASSQGDIYQPQHF
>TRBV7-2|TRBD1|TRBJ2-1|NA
TGTGCCAGCAGCATTCCGGGACAGGGAGGGAATGAGCAGTTCTTC
CASSIPGQGGNEQFF
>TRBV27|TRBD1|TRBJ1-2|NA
TGTGCCAGCAGTGCGGACAGGGCGAACTCCTATGGCTACACCTTC
CASSADRANSYGYTF
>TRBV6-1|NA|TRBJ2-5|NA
TGTGCCAGCAGTGAGAAGGAGGAGACCCAGTACTTC
CASSEKEETQYF
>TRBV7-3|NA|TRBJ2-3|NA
TGTGCCAGCAGCTCAGCCAGTAGCACAGATACGCAGTATTTT
CASSSASSTDTQYF
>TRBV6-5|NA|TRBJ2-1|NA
TGTGCCAGCAGTTACGGGCGACCCTACAATGAGCAGTTCTTC
CASSYGRPYNEQFF
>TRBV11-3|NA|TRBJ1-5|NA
TGTGCCAGCAGCTTAACCGGGGGGAGCAATCAGCCCCAGCATTTT
CASSLTGGSNQPQHF
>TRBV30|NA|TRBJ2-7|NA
TGTGCCTACTCGGACCACTACGAGCAGTACTTC
CAYSDHYEQYF
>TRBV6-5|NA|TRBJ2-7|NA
TGTGCCAGCTCCTCCGACCTCACGGAGCAGTACTTC
CASSSDLTEQYF
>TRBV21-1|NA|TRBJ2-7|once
TGTGCCAGCAGATTGACACGGTTGCTAGCGGGAATCTTTTACGAGCAGTACTTC
CASRLTRLLAGIFYEQYF
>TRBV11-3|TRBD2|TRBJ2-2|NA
TGTGCCAGCAGCTTATCTGCGGGACTAAACGCCGGGGAGCTGTTTTTT
CASSLSAGLNAGELFF
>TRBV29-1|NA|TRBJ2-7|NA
TGCAGCGTTCTTTCCTGGGGCGAGCAGTACTTC
CSVLSWGEQYF
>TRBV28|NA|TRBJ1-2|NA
TGTGCCAGCAGTTTGGGAATAGCTAACTATGGCTACACCTTC
CASSLGIANYGYTF
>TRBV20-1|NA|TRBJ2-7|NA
TGCAGTGCTAGTCTCCCTTACGAGCAGTACTTC
CSASLPYEQYF
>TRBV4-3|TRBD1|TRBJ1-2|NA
TGCGCCAGCAGCCAAGATGGTTTATTCGGACAGGGCAGTAACTATGGCTACACCTTC
CASSQDGLFGQGSNYGYTF
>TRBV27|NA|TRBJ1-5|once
TGTGCCAGCAGTTTGGGGGGCGGGGGCAATCAGCCCCAGCATTTT
CASSLGGGGNQPQHF
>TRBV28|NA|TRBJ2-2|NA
TGTGCCAGCAGGCCCATTAACACCGGGGAGCTGTTTTTT
CASRPINTGELFF
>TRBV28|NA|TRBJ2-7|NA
TGTGCCAGCAGCACTCAGGCATGGATTTCCTACGAGCAGTACTTC
CASSTQAWISYEQYF
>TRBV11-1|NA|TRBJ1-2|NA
TGTGCCAGCAGCTTAGAATCGCGACAGCGCTATGGCTACACCTTC
CASSLESRQRYGYTF
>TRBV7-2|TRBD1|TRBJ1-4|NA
TGTGCCAGCAGCTTAGAAGGACAGGGTTATGAAAAACTGTTTTTT
CASSLEGQGYEKLFF